This T cell receptor beta chain was recovered during a study of T cells in localized non-small cell lung cancer. Concerning this clone itself: Antigen unknown.

Some clones are missing from TCRdb's copy, which holds only in-frame ones; the method was immunoSEQ multiplex PCR. The table lists 50,000 to 75,000 clones, about 90% of them singletons. Findings and caveats of the study: Out of the top 100 tumor clones, a median around 56 were seen in adjacent lung.

This sample comprised peripheral blood, obtained before any cancer treatment. The sequence was obtained from a man aged 35-75 years with stage I squamous cell lung carcinoma.

CDR3: CASSQEGAGLDTQYF. CDR3 in DNA: TGCGCCAGCAGCCAAGAGGGAGCGGGCCTAGATACGCAGTATTTT. This chain connects TRBV4-1 to TRBJ2-3, with D tentatively TRBD2 (6 bases). Trimming removed 0 bases from V and 5 bases from J, with 12 bases in between. The CDR3 length is 15 residues. Germline assignment: CDR1 MGHRA and CDR2 YSYEKL.